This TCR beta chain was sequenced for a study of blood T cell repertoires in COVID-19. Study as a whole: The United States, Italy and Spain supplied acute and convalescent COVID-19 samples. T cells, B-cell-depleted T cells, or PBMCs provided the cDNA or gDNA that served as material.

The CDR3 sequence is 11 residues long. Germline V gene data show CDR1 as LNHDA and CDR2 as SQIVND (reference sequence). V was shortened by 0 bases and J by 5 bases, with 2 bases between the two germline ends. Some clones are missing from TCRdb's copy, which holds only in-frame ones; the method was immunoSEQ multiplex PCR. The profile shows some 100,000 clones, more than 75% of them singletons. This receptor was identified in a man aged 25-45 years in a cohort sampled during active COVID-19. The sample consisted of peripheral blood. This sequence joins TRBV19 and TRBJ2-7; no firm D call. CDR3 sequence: CASSIDDEQYF. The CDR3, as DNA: TGTGCCAGTAGTATAGACGACGAGCAGTACTTC.